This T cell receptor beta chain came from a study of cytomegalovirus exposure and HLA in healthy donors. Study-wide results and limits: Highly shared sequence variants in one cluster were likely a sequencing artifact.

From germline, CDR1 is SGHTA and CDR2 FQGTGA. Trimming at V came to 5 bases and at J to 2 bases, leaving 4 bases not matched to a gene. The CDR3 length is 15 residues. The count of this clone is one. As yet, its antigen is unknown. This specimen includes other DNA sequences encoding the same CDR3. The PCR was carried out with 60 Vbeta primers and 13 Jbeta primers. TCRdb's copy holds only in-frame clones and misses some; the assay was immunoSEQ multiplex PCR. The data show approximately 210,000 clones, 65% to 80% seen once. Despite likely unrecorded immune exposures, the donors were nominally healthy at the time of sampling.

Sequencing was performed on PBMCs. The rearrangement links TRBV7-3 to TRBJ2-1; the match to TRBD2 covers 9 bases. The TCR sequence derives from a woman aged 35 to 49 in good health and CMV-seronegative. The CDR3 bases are TGTGCCAGCAGCCCTGGCGGGGGGGCCTACAATGAGCAGTTCTTC. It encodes CASSPGGGAYNEQFF.